The 24 T cell receptor beta chains below all came from one sample that was sequenced in a study of T cell responses to AZD1222 COVID-19 vaccine. Produced via immunoSEQ multiplex PCR; TCRdb's table is partial and in-frame only. Of about 130,000 clones in the sample, roughly 92% were seen once. Source: peripheral blood, taken 28 days after the second AZD1222 dose. These receptors were obtained from an adult who received the AZD1222 COVID-19 vaccine.

This clone was seen just once. The gene calls are TRBV5-1 and TRBJ2-1; the match to TRBD2 covers 12 bases. The CDR3 sequence is 16 residues long. The V gene end was trimmed by 3 bases and the J gene end by 10 bases; junction bases not matched to a gene: 11. From germline, CDR1 is SGHRS and CDR2 YFSETQ. CDR3 DNA sequence: TGCGCCAGCAGCTCAAATAGACTAGCGGGAGCAGGGGAGCAGTTCTTC. Its translation is CASSSNRLAGAGEQFF.

The sample holds one count of this clone. The rearrangement links TRBV30 to TRBJ2-3, with 8 bases fitting TRBD2. Trimming cost V 1 base and J 2 bases; bases outside gene matches: 8. This CDR3 has 16 residues. Germline V gene lookup returns CDR1 GTSNPN and CDR2 SVGIG (reference sequence). CDR3 protein: CAWSGIGRGDTDTQYF. Written as DNA, the CDR3 is TGTGCCTGGAGTGGGATCGGGCGGGGGGACACAGATACGCAGTATTTT.

The rearrangement uses TRBV19 and TRBJ2-5, with TRBD1 matching 7 bases. With 5 bases clipped from V and 4 bases from J, the junction kept 7 bases outside the gene matches. Germline V gives CDR1 LNHDA, CDR2 SQIVND (reference sequence). This CDR3 has 14 amino acids. DNA of the CDR3: TGTGCCAGTAGTTCCCGGACAGGTGGAGAGACCCAGTACTTC. Residues: CASSSRTGGETQYF. The full variable domain, completed using reference TRBV19 and TRBJ2-5, is DGGITQSPKYLFRKEGQNVTLSCEQNLNHDAMYWYRQDPGQGLRLIYYSQIVNDFQKGDIAEGYSVSREKKESFPLTVTSAQKNPTAFYLCASSSRTGGETQYFGPGTRLLVL.

This chain links TRBV29-1 with TRBJ1-1; D is ambiguous. The CDR3 is 15 residues long. Trimming removed 1 base from V and 7 bases from J, with 19 bases in between. Looked up from germline, CDR1 is SQVTM and CDR2 is ANQGSEA. The CDR3 reads CSVEGMISGSGEAFF. The CDR3 DNA reads as TGCAGCGTTGAAGGCATGATATCGGGTTCGGGTGAAGCTTTCTTT. Using reference TRBV29-1 and TRBJ1-1 for the parts outside the CDR3, the full variable domain is SAVISQKPSRDICQRGTSLTIQCQVDSQVTMMFWYRQQPGQSLTLIATANQGSEATYESGFVIDKFPISRPNLTFSTLTVSNMSPEDSSIYLCSVEGMISGSGEAFFGQGTRLTVV.

V gene TRBV11-3 combines with J gene TRBJ2-7, with D uncertain. This CDR3 has 12 residues. Germline lookup yields CDR1 SGHNT and CDR2 YENEEA. V was trimmed by 4 bases and J by 5 bases, leaving 9 bases between them. The CDR3 loop is CASSSRVHEQYF. Written as DNA, the CDR3 is TGTGCCAGCAGCTCAAGGGTCCACGAGCAGTACTTC.

J is TRBJ2-7 and V is TRBV30; 11 positions match TRBD2. The germline V gene encodes CDR1 GTSNPN and CDR2 SVGIG (reference sequence). After removal of 5 bases from V and 4 bases from J, the junction contained 7 bases not matched to a gene. CDR3 size: 14 residues. DNA for the CDR3: TGTGCCTGGGGGCTAGCGGGGGGAACATACGAGCAGTACTTC. The encoded protein is CAWGLAGGTYEQYF.

The V and J genes are TRBV18 and TRBJ1-4; 7 bases are shared with TRBD1. This CDR3 region has 14 residues. With 3 bases clipped from V and 6 bases from J, the junction kept 4 bases outside the gene matches. Germline V gene data show CDR1 as KGHSH and CDR2 as LQKENI. The CDR3 is CASSPGTVHEKLFF. The CDR3 nucleotides read TGTGCCAGCTCACCTGGGACAGTACATGAAAAACTGTTTTTT.

The rearrangement uses TRBV19 and TRBJ1-6; 8 positions agree with TRBD1. The germline V gene has CDR1 LNHDA and CDR2 SQIVND (reference sequence). The CDR3 runs 20 residues. Trimming cost V 3 bases and J 3 bases; bases outside gene matches: 16. CDR3 in amino acids: CASSIFAGTGPRIYNSPLHF. CDR3 DNA sequence: TGTGCCAGTAGTATTTTCGCTGGGACAGGCCCGCGGATCTATAATTCACCCCTCCACTTT.

The CDR3 nucleotides read TGCAGCGAAGGTAGGGGGGTCGAGCAGTACTTC. Its translation: CSEGRGVEQYF. The V call is TRBV29-1, the J call TRBJ2-7; D may match TRBD1 or TRBD2 (6 bases each). Germline lookup yields CDR1 SQVTM and CDR2 ANQGSEA. The V end lost 7 bases, the J end lost 6 bases, and 13 bases lay between the germline ends. The CDR3 is 11 residues long.

The sample holds one count of this clone. The J gene is TRBJ2-3, the V gene TRBV14; 9 bases are a match to TRBD2. The V gene end was trimmed by 6 bases and the J gene end by 0 bases; junction bases not matched to a gene: 4. The CDR3 totals 15 residues. Germline lookup yields CDR1 SGHDN and CDR2 FVKESK. The CDR3 DNA reads TGTGCCAGCAGAAAGACTAGCGGAAGCACAGATACGCAGTATTTT. Translation: CASRKTSGSTDTQYF. Full variable domain (outside the CDR3, taken from reference TRBV14 and TRBJ2-3): EAGVTQFPSHSVIEKGQTVTLRCDPISGHDNLYWYRRVMGKEIKFLLHFVKESKQDESGMPNNRFLAERTGGTYSTLKVQPAELEDSGVYFCASRKTSGSTDTQYFGPGTRLTVL.

This chain joins TRBV30 and TRBJ1-1; 7 nucleotides match TRBD1. CDR1 and CDR2 (germline): GTSNPN, SVGIG (reference sequence). CDR3 length: 15 residues. Trimming at V came to 5 bases and at J to 2 bases, leaving 11 bases not matched to a gene. CDR3 protein: CAWGRGLGANTEAFF. In DNA, the CDR3 is TGTGCCTGGGGGAGGGGGCTAGGGGCCAACACTGAAGCTTTCTTT.

The chain employs TRBV5-1 and TRBJ2-2, with 7 bases identical to TRBD1. The CDR3 covers 15 residues. The ends lost 4 bases at V and 4 bases at J; junction bases unmatched: 7. Germline V gives CDR1 SGHRS, CDR2 YFSETQ. CDR3 amino acids: CASSPRQGSTGELFF. The CDR3 region has the DNA TGCGCCAGCAGCCCCCGACAGGGAAGCACCGGGGAGCTGTTTTTT.

V is TRBV9 and J is TRBJ2-7; 10 bases are shared with TRBD1. Trimming removed 3 bases from V and 2 bases from J; junction bases left unmatched: 11. The germline gives CDR1 SGDLS, CDR2 YYNGEE. This CDR3 is 17 amino acids long. The CDR3 bases are TGTGCCAGCAGCGAAGCGAGACAGGGGGCAAAAGCCTACGAGCAGTACTTC. Encoded protein: CASSEARQGAKAYEQYF.

This clone has a single count. CDR3 loop: CASSRTSGTRELFF. The CDR3 DNA reads TGTGCCAGCAGTCGGACTAGCGGGACGAGGGAGCTGTTTTTT. V gene TRBV28 combines with J gene TRBJ2-2; 12 bases are shared with TRBD2. Trimming cost V 5 bases and J 9 bases; bases outside gene matches: 4. In germline, CDR1 is MDHEN, CDR2 SYDVKM. The CDR3 is 14 amino acids.

The chain combines TRBV15 with TRBJ1-4; possibly TRBD1 for D (6 bases). The CDR3 covers 15 residues. CDR1 is LNHNV, CDR2 YYDKDF, per germline (reference sequence). V was pared by 1 base and J by 7 bases, with 13 bases between. As DNA, the CDR3 is TGTGCCACCAGCAGAGTGGGGGGCCCGGGTGAAAAACTGTTTTTT. It is translated as CATSRVGGPGEKLFF.

This clone appeared once. This chain connects TRBV7-9 to TRBJ2-1; D possibly uses TRBD1 or TRBD2 (5 bases each). The CDR3 runs 14 residues. CDR1 SEHNR and CDR2 FQNEAQ come from the germline V gene (reference sequence). V lost 5 bases to trimming and J lost 3 bases, with 11 bases between them. CDR3: CASSGDGNYNEQFF. The CDR3 bases are TGTGCCAGCAGCGGGGACGGGAACTACAATGAGCAGTTCTTC.

The V and J genes are TRBV4-2 and TRBJ2-2; unclear D gene. CDR1 is LGHNA, CDR2 YNFKEQ, per germline. The germline V and J ends were trimmed by 0 bases and 5 bases, with 7 bases remaining between them. The CDR3 covers 14 residues. Here the CDR3 reads CASSQDQLTGELFF. In nucleotides, the CDR3 is TGTGCCAGCAGCCAAGATCAATTAACCGGGGAGCTGTTTTTT.

The chain combines TRBV7-2 with TRBJ2-7; 13 bases line up with TRBD2. Per the germline V gene, CDR1 is SGHTA and CDR2 is FQGNSA. The V and J ends lost 7 bases and 7 bases, in that order; junction bases with no gene match: 7. The CDR3 has 14 amino acids. In DNA form, the CDR3 reads TGTGCCAGCACTATGGGACTAGCGGGGCGTGAGCAGTACTTC. Amino acids: CASTMGLAGREQYF.

In the case of this clone: The sample has other DNA sequences that encode this CDR3 too. The chain recombines TRBV19 with TRBJ2-2; D is uncertain. V lost 5 bases to trimming and J lost 1 base, with 5 bases between them. The CDR3 has 13 residues. In germline, CDR1 is LNHDA, CDR2 SQIVND (reference sequence). CDR3 sequence reads: CASSGRNTGELFF. CDR3 bases: TGTGCCAGTAGTGGAAGGAACACCGGGGAGCTGTTTTTT.

The CDR3 spells CASSSFDSSYEQYF. The DNA for the CDR3 is TGTGCCAGCAGTTCCTTTGACAGTTCCTACGAGCAGTACTTC. The rearrangement links TRBV27 to TRBJ2-7; TRBD1 might be the D (5 bases). CDR3 length equals 14 residues. Germline loops: CDR1 MNHEY, CDR2 SMNVEV (reference sequence). Trimming shortened V by 4 bases and J by 1 base, and 11 bases separated the two germline ends.

V is TRBV6-5 and J is TRBJ1-1; no firm D call. Trimming removed 4 bases from V and 2 bases from J, with 8 bases in between. The CDR3 extends over 13 amino acids. Germline CDR1 and CDR2: MNHEY and SVGAGI. The CDR3 DNA is TGTGCCAGCAGTTCCAACACAAACACTGAAGCTTTCTTT. Amino acids: CASSSNTNTEAFF.

The rearrangement joins TRBV29-1 to TRBJ1-2; no clear D. The germline V gene has CDR1 SQVTM and CDR2 ANQGSEA. The CDR3 covers 12 residues. Trimming shortened V by 4 bases and J by 1 base, and 7 bases separated the two germline ends. CDR3 sequence reads: CSVVDINYGYTF. The CDR3 nucleotides are TGCAGCGTTGTAGACATTAACTATGGCTACACCTTC.

The chain employs TRBV4-2 and TRBJ1-1; D uncertain. The CDR3 is made up of 14 amino acids. V was trimmed by 1 base and J by 4 bases, leaving 10 bases between them. Per germline, CDR1 LGHNA and CDR2 YNFKEQ. The CDR3 DNA reads as TGTGCCAGCAGCCAAGGTTCAGCGGGCACTGAAGCTTTCTTT. This translates into CASSQGSAGTEAFF.

The chain combines TRBV7-9 with TRBJ2-3; TRBD2 might be the D (6 bases). The V end lost 2 bases, the J end lost 2 bases, and 11 bases lay between the germline ends. CDR1 and CDR2 from the germline V gene are SEHNR and FQNEAQ (reference sequence). The CDR3 has 15 residues. The DNA of the CDR3 is TGTGCCAGCAGCTTATTAGTAGCGGCCACAGATACGCAGTATTTT. Protein sequence: CASSLLVAATDTQYF.